Below, 25 T cell receptor beta chains from the same sample are listed, as sequenced in a study of T cell repertoires in cytomegalovirus infection. Each CDR3 protein gets one entry after TCRdb re-called the reads with MiXCR. The sample shows about 770,000 distinct CDR3 sequences, under 35% of them seen only once. Which antigens these TCRs recognize remains unknown. Source: cultured CD8+ T cells from PBMCs, taken from culture after CMV antigen stimulation. The receptor set was obtained from a human donor in good health (CMV status not recorded). Some clones in this sample may be carry-over from other donors' samples.

This clonotype was counted a few times. The chain combines TRBV19 with TRBJ1-1, with 8 nucleotides matching TRBD1. The CDR3 spans 16 residues. Trimming cost V 5 bases and J 0 bases; bases outside gene matches: 8. The germline gives CDR1 LNHDA, CDR2 SQIVND (reference sequence). Here the CDR3 DNA reads TGTGCCAGTAGTCCCCGGGACAGGAGAATGAACACTGAAGCTTTCTTT. Translation: CASSPRDRRMNTEAFF.

V is TRBV6-2 or TRBV6-3 and J is TRBJ1-1; no firm D call. Deletions cut 2 bases from V and 5 bases from J, with 15 bases between. The CDR3 sequence is 15 residues long. Germline V gene data show CDR1 as MNHEY and CDR2 as SVGEGT. The CDR3, as DNA: TGTGCCAGCAGTTACCTGGGTAGGGAATATACTGAAGCTTTCTTT. Translated, it gives CASSYLGREYTEAFF.

This clonotype was observed many times. This rearrangement joins TRBV7-6 to TRBJ2-1; 11 bases line up with TRBD2. Trimming removed 6 bases from V and 7 bases from J; junction bases left unmatched: 8. This CDR3 region has 15 residues. The germline V gene encodes CDR1 SGHVS and CDR2 FNYEAQ. For the CDR3, the DNA is TGTGCCAGCAGAAAAACTAGCGGGGGAATGAATGAGCAGTTCTTC. As protein: CASRKTSGGMNEQFF.

This clonotype appeared a few times. V gene TRBV19 combines with J gene TRBJ2-1, with D possibly being TRBD1 or TRBD2 (5 bases each). CDR3 length: 15 amino acids. The germline V and J ends were trimmed by 3 bases and 4 bases, with 13 bases remaining between them. Germline loops: CDR1 LNHDA, CDR2 SQIVND (reference sequence). The CDR3 loop is CASSIGTGMYNEQFF. The CDR3 region has the DNA TGTGCCAGTAGTATCGGGACCGGTATGTACAATGAGCAGTTCTTC.

This chain joins TRBV7-9 and TRBJ2-3; D remains unclear. This CDR3 has 16 residues. Germline-derived CDR1 and CDR2 are SEHNR and FQNEAQ (reference sequence). V was cut by 5 bases and J by 1 base, with 16 bases left in between. The CDR3 here is CASSDLSRGGTDTQYF. In nucleotides, the CDR3 is TGTGCCAGCAGCGACCTTAGCCGAGGAGGCACAGATACGCAGTATTTT.

This clonotype has just a few counts. The chain combines TRBV19 with TRBJ2-3; D gene unclear. Germline lookup yields CDR1 LNHDA and CDR2 SQIVND (reference sequence). V was cut by 5 bases and J by 8 bases, with 17 bases left in between. The CDR3 loop spans 14 amino acids. CDR3 nucleotide sequence: TGTGCCAGTAGTTTCAACAGTTCCCCGGGTACGCAGTATTTT. Translating gives CASSFNSSPGTQYF.

The V and J genes are TRBV7-2 and TRBJ1-3, with D hard to call. Per germline, CDR1 SGHTA and CDR2 FQGNSA. CDR3 length equals 12 residues. Trimming shortened V by 3 bases and J by 7 bases, and 7 bases separated the two germline ends. The CDR3 is CASSFPRNTIYF. The CDR3 DNA follows: TGTGCCAGCAGCTTTCCCCGGAACACCATATATTTT.

The table lists this clonotype with many counts. The chain uses TRBV7-2 and TRBJ1-2, with no clear D. The CDR3 length is 11 residues. In germline, CDR1 is SGHTA, CDR2 FQGNSA. Trimming left V 3 bases short and J 6 bases short, with 5 bases between. The CDR3 DNA reads TGTGCCAGCAGCTTTTGGGATGGCTACACCTTC. The encoded protein is CASSFWDGYTF.

This clonotype was counted only a few times. CDR3 in DNA: TGTGCCAGCAGTTCAGGACAGGGGTCAGTGGGCGATACGCAGTATTTT. Translating it yields CASSSGQGSVGDTQYF. The chain joins TRBV28 to TRBJ2-3; 9 bases fit TRBD1. CDR3 length equals 16 residues. CDR1 is MDHEN and CDR2 is SYDVKM in the germline V gene. The J segment lost 6 bases and the V segment lost 4 bases, leaving 11 bases of the junction unmatched. The entire variable domain, with the rest obtained from reference TRBV28 and TRBJ2-3, is as follows: DVKVTQSSRYLVKRTGEKVFLECVQDMDHENMFWYRQDPGLGLRLIYFSYDVKMKEKGDIPEGYSVSREKKERFSLILESASTNQTSMYLCASSSGQGSVGDTQYFGPGTRLTVL.

This clonotype came up a few times. J is TRBJ2-5 and V is TRBV7-9; D perhaps matches TRBD2 (5 bases). The CDR3 sequence is 16 residues long. V was shortened by 1 base and J by 5 bases, with 17 bases between the two germline ends. Germline V CDR1 and CDR2: SEHNR, FQNEAQ (reference sequence). The DNA of the CDR3 is TGTGCCAGCAGCTTAGTGCGGGCCAGCCCCTGGGAGACCCAGTACTTC. Encoded protein: CASSLVRASPWETQYF.

The chain uses TRBV20-1 and TRBJ1-1; no reliable D call. This CDR3 contains 11 residues. Looked up from germline, CDR1 is DFQATT and CDR2 is SNEGSKA (reference sequence). V lost 5 bases, J lost 3 bases, and 7 bases lay in between. The CDR3 coding sequence is TGCAGTGCTGGGAGCTACACTGAAGCTTTCTTT. It specifies CSAGSYTEAFF.

The V gene is TRBV4-3, the J gene TRBJ2-5; TRBD2 matches at 10 bases. V gave up 3 bases and J gave up 8 bases; unmatched junction bases: 12. CDR3 size: 16 residues. Looked up from germline, CDR1 is LGHNA and CDR2 is YSLEER. CDR3 in DNA: TGCGCCAGCAGCCAGGAGTCTAGCGGGGGCAAGACTACCCAGTACTTC. Protein product: CASSQESSGGKTTQYF.

The chain recombines TRBV7-6 with TRBJ1-1; 7 positions agree with TRBD1. CDR3 length: 14 residues. CDR1 and CDR2 from the germline V gene are SGHVS and FNYEAQ. After removal of 1 base from V and 6 bases from J, the junction contained 5 bases not matched to a gene. CDR3 sequence: CASSLVSQGAEAFF. CDR3 DNA: TGTGCCAGCAGCTTAGTTTCGCAGGGGGCTGAAGCTTTCTTT.

Concerning this clonotype itself: The junction and the germline gene differ at one end; a read error may be behind it. V and J are TRBV7-6 and TRBJ2-7, with D possibly TRBD1 on 6 matching bases. The V gene's germline CDR1 is SGHVS and CDR2 FNYEAQ. The CDR3 extends over 13 amino acids. CDR3 region: CASSLEGDYEQYF. CDR3 sequence (DNA): TGTGCTAGCAGCTTAGAGGGGGACTACGAGCAGTACTTC.

This rearrangement joins TRBV7-9 to TRBJ1-6, with 7 nucleotides matching TRBD1. CDR3 size: 15 residues. Germline loops: CDR1 SEHNR, CDR2 FQNEAQ (reference sequence). Germline trimming cut 4 bases from V and 7 bases from J; bases unmatched to any gene: 7. CDR3 loop: CASSSIQGDNSPLHF. DNA for the CDR3: TGTGCCAGCAGCTCGATTCAGGGGGACAATTCACCCCTCCACTTT. Based on the CDR3 plus reference TRBV7-9 and TRBJ1-6, the full variable domain is DTGVSQNPRHKITKRGQNVTFRCDPISEHNRLYWYRQTLGQGPEFLTYFQNEAQLEKSRLLSDRFSAERPKGSFSTLEIQRTEQGDSAMYLCASSSIQGDNSPLHFGNGTRLTVT.

The genes are TRBV7-9 and TRBJ1-4; D remains unclear. Trimming shortened V by 4 bases and J by 11 bases, and 26 bases separated the two germline ends. The CDR3 extends over 17 amino acids. Germline CDR1 reads SEHNR; CDR2 reads FQNEAQ (reference sequence). Here the CDR3 DNA reads TGTGCCAGCAGCTACTCCGGGCTAGAGCGCCCCGTGAAGAAACTGTTTTTT. Its translation is CASSYSGLERPVKKLFF.

The CDR3 DNA reads TGTGCCAGCAGCGTACTAGGTGGGACAGGTGGATGGAACACTGAAGCTTTCTTT. Translating gives CASSVLGGTGGWNTEAFF. The rearrangement links TRBV9 to TRBJ1-1; 8 nucleotides match TRBD1. Unmatched junction bases numbered 12, after V lost 1 base and J lost 1 base. There are 18 residues in the CDR3. CDR1 is SGDLS and CDR2 is YYNGEE in the germline V gene. Full variable domain (outside the CDR3, taken from reference TRBV9 and TRBJ1-1): DSGVTQTPKHLITATGQRVTLRCSPRSGDLSVYWYQQSLDQGLQFLIQYYNGEERAKGNILERFSAQQFPDLHSELNLSSLELGDSALYFCASSVLGGTGGWNTEAFFGQGTRLTVV.

V usage is TRBV27 and J usage is TRBJ2-1; tentative D call: TRBD2 (5 bases). V lost 5 bases, J lost 9 bases, and 11 bases lay in between. This CDR3 has 12 amino acids. The germline gives CDR1 MNHEY, CDR2 SMNVEV (reference sequence). CDR3 nucleotides: TGTGCCAGCAGTAGAGGGATATCTGAGCAGTTCTTC. This codes for CASSRGISEQFF.

Points on this clonotype: Being one base from a much bigger clone, this may be a read error. This chain joins TRBV6-6 and TRBJ1-5; TRBD1 agrees at 9 bases. V was clipped by 6 bases and J by 0 bases; unmatched bases: 3. CDR3 size: 15 residues. Germline CDR1 is MNHNY and CDR2 is SVGAGI (reference sequence). The CDR3 is CASRRTGDSNQPQHF. In DNA form, the CDR3 reads TGTGCCAGCAGGAGGACAGGGGATAGCAATCAGCCCCAGCATTTT.

The chain employs TRBV12-3 or TRBV12-4 and TRBJ1-1, with TRBD1 as a possible D gene (5 bases). V lost 7 bases and J lost 4, with 13 bases in between. This CDR3 is built from 13 residues. CDR3 protein: CASTPTASTEAFF. The CDR3 DNA is TGTGCCAGCACCCCGACAGCGAGCACTGAAGCTTTCTTT.

This clonotype showed up just a few times. This chain uses TRBV18 with TRBJ2-7; 10 bases line up with TRBD1. This CDR3 contains 15 residues. Per the germline V gene, CDR1 is KGHSH and CDR2 is LQKENI. The V gene end was trimmed by 0 bases and the J gene end by 7 bases; junction bases not matched to a gene: 6. CDR3 DNA sequence: TGTGCCAGCTCACCACCGGGACAGGGGACAGAGGAGCAGTACGTC. It specifies CASSPPGQGTEEQYV.

V and J are TRBV28 and TRBJ2-3; D remains ambiguous. Germline-derived CDR1 and CDR2 are MDHEN and SYDVKM. This CDR3 is 14 amino acids long. V lost 7 bases to trimming and J lost 0 bases, with 11 bases between them. Here the CDR3 reads CASTPGPSTDTQYF. DNA of the CDR3: TGTGCCAGCACCCCCGGGCCTAGCACAGATACGCAGTATTTT.

This clonotype was seen a few times. The chain employs TRBV7-2 and TRBJ2-5; D unresolved. The germline V gene has CDR1 SGHTA and CDR2 FQGNSA. Trimming took off 1 base at V and 5 bases at J, with 26 bases between the two ends. This CDR3 has 19 amino acids. The CDR3 coding sequence is TGTGCCAGCAGCTTAGTCCCAACTCCCACCGAAAAAGCTGGGGAGACCCAGTACTTC. It encodes CASSLVPTPTEKAGETQYF.

V and J are TRBV27 and TRBJ2-7; TRBD1 matches at 12 bases. CDR3 length: 13 amino acids. Losses at the gene ends were 6 bases for V and 5 bases for J; bases not matched to a gene: 2. Germline V gene lookup returns CDR1 MNHEY and CDR2 SMNVEV (reference sequence). CDR3 bases: TGTGCCAGCAGGGGGACAGGGGGCCACGAGCAGTACGTC. Amino acids: CASRGTGGHEQYV.

Only a few counts were recorded for this clonotype. The chain carries TRBV2 and TRBJ2-3, with D uncertain. Germline CDR1 and CDR2: SNHLY and FYNNEI. Trimming stripped 1 base from V and 4 bases from J, with 18 bases between. The CDR3 totals 17 residues. CDR3 residues: CASSEGFLGNSPDTQYF. The CDR3 DNA sequence: TGTGCCAGCAGTGAAGGCTTTCTGGGGAATAGTCCAGATACGCAGTATTTT. Full variable domain (outside the CDR3, taken from reference TRBV2 and TRBJ2-3): EPEVTQTPSHQVTQMGQEVILRCVPISNHLYFYWYRQILGQKVEFLVSFYNNEISEKSEIFDDQFSVERPDGSNFTLKIRSTKLEDSAMYFCASSEGFLGNSPDTQYFGPGTRLTVL.